The clone carrying this T cell receptor beta chain occurred many times. A junction boundary mismatches the germline segment, possibly from a read error. This CDR3 contains 13 residues. CDR1 is WSHSY, CDR2 SAAADI, per germline. This sample was taken from a study of Graves' ophthalmopathy and Graves' hyperthyroidism. RNA transcripts yielded amplified TCR beta CDR3 regions. In the first round, RT-PCR was carried out with HTBI primers, and a multiplex PCR formed the second round. TCRdb recomputed calls from the multiplex PCR reads with MiXCR, one row per CDR3 protein. The data hold under 250,000 distinct CDR3 sequences, with around 28% observed a single time.

The sample consisted of peripheral blood. The chain employs TRBV10-2 and TRBJ2-7; perhaps TRBD1 as D (5 bases). The clonotype originates from a man in his fifties with Graves' ophthalmopathy. This CDR3 is CASTETAIYEQYF. The CDR3 DNA reads as TGCGCCAGCACTGAGACAGCTATCTACGAGCAGTACTTC.